This section outlines one T cell receptor (beta chain) sequence together with its context. The antigen is unknown. A much more abundant neighbour one base away suggests this may be a read error. These data belong to a study of tumor-infiltrating lymphocytes in glioblastoma multiforme. Multiple V-beta primers and a C-beta primer amplified TCRB from RNA. TCRB-specific cDNA synthesis used about 0.5 ug of total RNA. In TCRdb, the multiplex PCR reads were re-called with MiXCR into one record per CDR3 protein. The data show over 10,000 distinct CDR3 sequences, roughly 68% seen once. This CDR3 has 19 residues. The germline V gene has CDR1 SGHNT and CDR2 YYREEE (reference sequence). The ends lost 7 bases at V and 3 bases at J; junction bases unmatched: 18. Findings of the study overall: Unequal TCR RNA per T cell might skew measured clone sizes. Functional subtype sorting of these T cells was not performed.

The chain uses TRBV5-4 and TRBJ2-6; TRBD1 matches 8 bases. The material sequenced was brain tumor tissue. This clonotype originated in a male donor with glioblastoma. The CDR3 DNA reads as TGTGCCAGCGGCTCACTAGGGACAGGTTCTCTGGGTGGGGCCAACGTCCTGACTTTC. Amino acids: CASGSLGTGSLGGANVLTF.